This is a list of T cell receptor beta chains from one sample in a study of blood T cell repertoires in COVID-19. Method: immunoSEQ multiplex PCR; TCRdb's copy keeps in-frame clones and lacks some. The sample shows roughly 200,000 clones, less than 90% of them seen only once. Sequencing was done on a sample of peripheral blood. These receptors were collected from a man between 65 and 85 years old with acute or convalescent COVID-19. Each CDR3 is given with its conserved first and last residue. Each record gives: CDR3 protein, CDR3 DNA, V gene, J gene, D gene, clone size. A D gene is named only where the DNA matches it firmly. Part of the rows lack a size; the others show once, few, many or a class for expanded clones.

CDR3 protein: CASSQESYEQYF
CDR3 DNA: TGTGCCAGCAGTCAGGAATCCTACGAGCAGTACTTC
V gene: TRBV2
J gene: TRBJ2-7
D gene: NA
clone size: NA

CDR3 protein: CASRSQGVGTGELFF
CDR3 DNA: TGTGCCAGCAGGTCACAGGGGGTGGGCACCGGGGAGCTGTTTTTT
V gene: TRBV6-6
J gene: TRBJ2-2
D gene: TRBD1
clone size: NA

CDR3 protein: CASSQVSGRGYTF
CDR3 DNA: TGTGCCAGCAGCCAAGTATCAGGTCGTGGCTACACCTTC
V gene: TRBV14
J gene: TRBJ1-2
D gene: NA
clone size: NA

CDR3 protein: CAISEYQGPNTEAFF
CDR3 DNA: TGTGCCATCAGTGAGTATCAGGGCCCGAACACTGAAGCTTTCTTT
V gene: TRBV10-3
J gene: TRBJ1-1
D gene: NA
clone size: NA

CDR3 protein: CASSQAWSTEAFF
CDR3 DNA: TGTGCCAGCAGCCAAGCTTGGAGCACTGAAGCTTTCTTT
V gene: TRBV3-1/TRBV3-2
J gene: TRBJ1-1
D gene: NA
clone size: few

CDR3 protein: CASSQEDRGYTF
CDR3 DNA: TGTGCCAGCAGCCAAGAAGACAGGGGCTACACCTTC
V gene: TRBV4-2
J gene: TRBJ1-2
D gene: NA
clone size: NA

CDR3 protein: CASSYFAQTSGGNEQFF
CDR3 DNA: TGTGCCAGCAGTTACTTCGCCCAGACTAGCGGTGGGAATGAGCAGTTCTTC
V gene: TRBV6-2/TRBV6-3
J gene: TRBJ2-1
D gene: TRBD2
clone size: NA

CDR3 protein: CASSVSGWSSYNSPLHF
CDR3 DNA: TGTGCCAGCAGCGTCAGCGGTTGGAGCTCCTATAATTCACCCCTCCACTTT
V gene: TRBV4-2
J gene: TRBJ1-6
D gene: NA
clone size: NA

CDR3 protein: CASSQETGGPDTQYF
CDR3 DNA: TGCGCCAGCAGCCAAGAGACGGGAGGGCCGGATACGCAGTATTTT
V gene: TRBV4-1
J gene: TRBJ2-3
D gene: TRBD2
clone size: NA

CDR3 protein: CASSYPRRNQPQHF
CDR3 DNA: TGTGCCAGCAGCTATCCTAGGAGGAATCAGCCCCAGCATTTT
V gene: TRBV6-2/TRBV6-3
J gene: TRBJ1-5
D gene: NA
clone size: NA

CDR3 protein: CASSQDTHYEQYF
CDR3 DNA: TGCGCCAGCAGCCAAGACACACACTACGAGCAGTACTTC
V gene: TRBV4-1
J gene: TRBJ2-7
D gene: NA
clone size: NA

CDR3 protein: CASSPWGGLGQETQYF
CDR3 DNA: TGTGCCAGCAGCCCTTGGGGGGGGCTAGGTCAAGAGACCCAGTACTTC
V gene: TRBV27
J gene: TRBJ2-5
D gene: NA
clone size: once

CDR3 protein: CASSPRFWTGVGYTF
CDR3 DNA: TGTGCCAGCAGCCCTCGGTTCTGGACAGGGGTCGGCTACACCTTC
V gene: TRBV12-1
J gene: TRBJ1-2
D gene: NA
clone size: once

CDR3 protein: CASSLSGQGASKISYEQYF
CDR3 DNA: TGTGCCAGCAGCTTATCGGGACAGGGGGCTTCAAAGATCTCCTACGAGCAGTACTTC
V gene: TRBV7-9
J gene: TRBJ2-7
D gene: TRBD1
clone size: NA

CDR3 protein: CASSEQYLVGNTIYF
CDR3 DNA: TGTGCCAGCAGTGAACAGTACCTGGTAGGAAACACCATATATTTT
V gene: TRBV2
J gene: TRBJ1-3
D gene: NA
clone size: NA

CDR3 protein: CSASIGGGSNTEAFF
CDR3 DNA: TGCAGTGCTAGTATCGGCGGTGGGTCGAACACTGAAGCTTTCTTT
V gene: TRBV20-1
J gene: TRBJ1-1
D gene: NA
clone size: NA

CDR3 protein: CASSRASGPPGNEQFF
CDR3 DNA: TGTGCCAGCAGCCGGGCGAGCGGACCTCCGGGGAATGAGCAGTTCTTC
V gene: TRBV7-3
J gene: TRBJ2-1
D gene: NA
clone size: NA

CDR3 protein: CASSLEPGMGDTQYF
CDR3 DNA: TGCGCCAGCAGCTTGGAGCCGGGGATGGGGGATACGCAGTATTTT
V gene: TRBV5-1
J gene: TRBJ2-3
D gene: NA
clone size: few

CDR3 protein: CATSSIGVGETQYF
CDR3 DNA: TGTGCCACCAGCAGTATAGGGGTAGGGGAGACCCAGTACTTC
V gene: TRBV15
J gene: TRBJ2-5
D gene: NA
clone size: NA

CDR3 protein: CATKQGTSSQPQHF
CDR3 DNA: TGTGCCACCAAACAGGGTACCTCGAGTCAGCCCCAGCATTTT
V gene: TRBV6-5
J gene: TRBJ1-5
D gene: NA
clone size: NA

CDR3 protein: CATEDPGKTQYF
CDR3 DNA: TGTGCCACCGAGGACCCCGGGAAGACCCAGTACTTC
V gene: TRBV24-1
J gene: TRBJ2-5
D gene: NA
clone size: NA

CDR3 protein: CASSRLASGELFF
CDR3 DNA: TGTGCCAGTAGTAGACTAGCGTCCGGGGAGCTGTTTTTT
V gene: TRBV19
J gene: TRBJ2-2
D gene: TRBD2
clone size: NA

CDR3 protein: CASRGRQAGHEKLFF
CDR3 DNA: TGTGCCAGCAGGGGACGACAGGCCGGGCATGAAAAACTGTTTTTT
V gene: TRBV6-6
J gene: TRBJ1-4
D gene: NA
clone size: NA

CDR3 protein: CASSLNRGNEKLFF
CDR3 DNA: TGTGCCAGCAGCTTGAACAGGGGTAATGAAAAACTGTTTTTT
V gene: TRBV7-8
J gene: TRBJ1-4
D gene: TRBD1
clone size: NA

CDR3 protein: CASRSDRVNTEAFF
CDR3 DNA: TGTGCCAGCAGGTCCGACAGGGTGAACACTGAAGCTTTCTTT
V gene: TRBV7-9
J gene: TRBJ1-1
D gene: TRBD1
clone size: NA

CDR3 protein: CASSFHRGSYNEQFF
CDR3 DNA: TGTGCCAGCAGCTTTCACAGGGGTTCCTACAATGAGCAGTTCTTC
V gene: TRBV7-3
J gene: TRBJ2-1
D gene: TRBD1
clone size: NA

CDR3 protein: CATSSRGLALAKNIQYF
CDR3 DNA: TGTGCCACCAGCTCCAGAGGACTAGCTCTAGCCAAAAACATTCAGTACTTC
V gene: TRBV15
J gene: TRBJ2-4
D gene: TRBD2
clone size: NA

CDR3 protein: CASSLVRGSAYNEQFF
CDR3 DNA: TGTGCCAGCAGCTTAGTTCGCGGGAGTGCCTACAATGAGCAGTTCTTC
V gene: TRBV5-4
J gene: TRBJ2-1
D gene: TRBD2
clone size: NA

CDR3 protein: CASSENSGRANNEQFF
CDR3 DNA: TGCGCCAGCAGTGAAAATAGCGGGAGGGCGAACAATGAGCAGTTCTTC
V gene: TRBV10-1
J gene: TRBJ2-1
D gene: TRBD2
clone size: NA

CDR3 protein: CATSHRGTAKYNEQFF
CDR3 DNA: TGTGCCACCAGTCATAGGGGTACCGCTAAATACAATGAGCAGTTCTTC
V gene: TRBV24-1
J gene: TRBJ2-1
D gene: NA
clone size: NA

CDR3 protein: CAWSVQSSYEQYF
CDR3 DNA: TGTGCCTGGAGTGTACAGAGCAGCTACGAGCAGTACTTC
V gene: TRBV30
J gene: TRBJ2-7
D gene: NA
clone size: once